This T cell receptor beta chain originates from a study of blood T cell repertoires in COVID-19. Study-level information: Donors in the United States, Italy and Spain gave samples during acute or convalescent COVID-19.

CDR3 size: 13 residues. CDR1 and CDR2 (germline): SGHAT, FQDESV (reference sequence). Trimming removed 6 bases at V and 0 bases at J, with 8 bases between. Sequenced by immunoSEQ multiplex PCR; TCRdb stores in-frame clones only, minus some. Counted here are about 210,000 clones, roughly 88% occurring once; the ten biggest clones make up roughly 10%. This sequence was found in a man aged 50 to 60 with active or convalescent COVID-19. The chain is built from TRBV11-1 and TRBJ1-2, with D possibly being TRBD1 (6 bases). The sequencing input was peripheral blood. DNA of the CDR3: TGTGCCAGCAGAGGGGGAACTAACTATGGCTACACCTTC. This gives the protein CASRGGTNYGYTF.